Following are 4 T cell receptor beta chains from one sample sequenced in a study of shared clonotypes between healthy human individuals. Some clones are missing from TCRdb's copy, which holds only in-frame ones; the method was immunoSEQ multiplex PCR. Among roughly 2 million clones listed, nearly 97% were seen once. Material: naive CD4+ T cells sorted from blood. The subset is: CD45RA+ positively selected. These receptors originate from a man between 18 and 35 years old in good health.

This chain joins TRBV2 and TRBJ1-1; D is unresolved. In germline, CDR1 is SNHLY, CDR2 FYNNEI. V was pared by 6 bases and J by 1 base, with 12 bases between. The length of the CDR3 is 14 residues. The CDR3 loop reads CASRTFPGNTEAFF. As DNA, the CDR3 is TGTGCCAGCAGGACCTTTCCGGGGAACACTGAAGCTTTCTTT.

This chain connects TRBV30 to TRBJ1-1; possibly TRBD1 for D (5 bases). CDR3 size: 14 residues. Per the germline V gene, CDR1 is GTSNPN and CDR2 is SVGIG (reference sequence). Trimming cost V 2 bases and J 4 bases, with 14 bases left between them. The CDR3 DNA sequence: TGTGCCTGGAGTAGCGGGGGGAAAGGCACTGAAGCTTTCTTT. This gives the protein CAWSSGGKGTEAFF.

The chain links TRBV12-5 to TRBJ2-3; 8 bases match TRBD2. The CDR3 has 17 residues. V shed 0 bases, J shed 6 bases, and the junction held 11 bases outside the gene matches. Germline V gene lookup returns CDR1 LGHNT and CDR2 FRNRAP. The CDR3 DNA reads TGTGCTAGTGGTTTGGTACTCGGGAGGGAGTTGGCCGATACGCAGTATTTT. This encodes CASGLVLGRELADTQYF.

The table lists this clone with a count of one. This rearrangement joins TRBV30 to TRBJ1-3, with D perhaps matching TRBD1 (5 bases). The CDR3 is 15 amino acids. CDR1 is GTSNPN and CDR2 is SVGIG in the germline V gene (reference sequence). The V gene lost 4 bases and the J gene lost 1 base, with 14 bases spanning the gap. CDR3 amino acids: CAWTGGAGSGNTIYF. CDR3 coding DNA: TGTGCCTGGACCGGAGGCGCAGGGTCTGGAAACACCATATATTTT.